This T cell receptor beta chain stems from a study of T cells after somatic rescue of genetic block. Generated by immunoSEQ multiplex PCR, the TCRdb table keeps only in-frame clones and is missing some. This table has approximately 67,000 clones, around 90% appearing once. Germline V gene sequence: CDR1 SGHDT, CDR2 YYEEEE. CDR3 length equals 14 residues. Between the trimmed V and J ends, which lost 0 bases and 1 base, there was a span of 8 bases. This TCR was sampled from a man aged 35 to 55. Material for sequencing was peripheral blood mononuclear cells (PBMCs). This chain links TRBV5-6 with TRBJ2-7; D remains unclear. The CDR3: CASSLGRNSYEQYF. The CDR3 DNA is TGTGCCAGCAGCTTGGGACGCAATTCCTACGAGCAGTACTTC.